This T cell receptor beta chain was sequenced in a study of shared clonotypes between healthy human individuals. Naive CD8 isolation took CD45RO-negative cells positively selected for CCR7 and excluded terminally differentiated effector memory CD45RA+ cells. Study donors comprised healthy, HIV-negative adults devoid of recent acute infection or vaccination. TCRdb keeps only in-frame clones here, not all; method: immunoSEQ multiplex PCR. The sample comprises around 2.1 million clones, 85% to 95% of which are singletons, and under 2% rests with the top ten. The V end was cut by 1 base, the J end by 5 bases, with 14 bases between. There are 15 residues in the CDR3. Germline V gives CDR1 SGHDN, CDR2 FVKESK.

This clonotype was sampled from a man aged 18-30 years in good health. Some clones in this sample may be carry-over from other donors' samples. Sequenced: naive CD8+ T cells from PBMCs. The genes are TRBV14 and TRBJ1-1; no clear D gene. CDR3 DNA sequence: TGTGCCAGCAGCCAAGGGGGAATCGGCTGGACTGAAGCTTTCTTT. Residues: CASSQGGIGWTEAFF.